This T cell receptor beta chain was documented in a study of shared clonotypes between healthy human individuals. The overall study: Three plates each covered CD4 naive and memory; CD8 naive two, CD8 memory one.

Subsets obtained from CD4+ cells comprised CD45RA+ naive and CD45RA-negative memory cells. Broader study findings: In general, naive subsets displayed greater estimated richness than memory subsets did. Clonotypes shared by all four donors outscored non-shared clonotypes in generation probability.

CDR1 is MDHEN and CDR2 is SYDVKM in the germline V gene. Losses at the gene ends were 8 bases for V and 8 bases for J; bases not matched to a gene: 8. There are 12 residues in the CDR3. The data were produced by immunoSEQ multiplex PCR, yet TCRdb's version contains in-frame clones alone and is incomplete. The sample holds approximately 2.5 million clones, approximately 92% seen once. As to this clone: As yet, its antigen is unknown.

The sequenced sample consisted of naive CD4+ T cells sorted from blood. The subset is: CD45RA+ positively selected. The V call is TRBV28, the J call TRBJ1-1; 7 bases align to TRBD1. This clonotype was sampled from a man between 18 and 29 years old in good health. CDR3 sequence: CASVNRGREAFF. The CDR3, as DNA: TGTGCCAGCGTGAACAGGGGTAGGGAAGCTTTCTTT.